This T cell receptor beta chain was identified during a study of identical twins. This clonotype came up a few times. What it recognizes is unknown. Study findings and constraints: A lower insertion count was a feature of abundant cord blood beta clonotypes, with no such feature in memory repertoires. Zero-insertion results could be subject to partial confounding by invariant MAIT and iNKT cells.

V lost 3 bases and J 1 base, leaving 15 bases between the germline ends. This CDR3 comprises 16 residues. The germline CDR1 and CDR2 sequences are ENHRY and SYGVKD. TCRdb itself ran the 5' RACE reads through MiXCR, one entry per CDR3 protein. The table has 650,000 to 800,000 distinct CDR3 sequences, 8.5% to 9.5% seen once; the top ten hold approximately 0.89%. The sample also formed part of further work on yellow fever vaccine responses in identical twins.

The sequenced sample consisted of PBMCs. This sequence originates from a woman aged 18-30 years in good health. This rearrangement joins TRBV10-3 to TRBJ1-2; tentatively, D is TRBD1 (6 bases). The CDR3 is CAISEAGTRGNYGYTF. The CDR3 region has the DNA TGTGCCATCAGTGAAGCCGGGACAAGGGGTAACTATGGCTACACCTTC.